This is a list of T cell receptor beta chains from one sample in a study of early T cells in non-severe SARS-CoV-2 infection. Each CDR3 protein is one row after TCRdb ran MiXCR on the 5' RACE reads. The profile covers around 53,000 distinct CDR3 sequences, with approximately 12% appearing a single time and about 9.7% taken by the ten largest. The sequenced sample was whole blood. The origin of the receptors is an adult who was a healthcare worker with PCR-confirmed SARS-CoV-2 infection or an uninfected control (not recorded which). Both conserved end residues are part of each CDR3. The D gene is left open where the match is weak. Where a row states a size, it is once, few, many or the class of an expanded clone; other rows omit it.

J gene | D gene | clone size | V gene | CDR3 protein | CDR3 DNA
TRBJ2-1 | TRBD2 | many | TRBV19 | CASHPPASGSVYNEQFF | TGTGCCAGCCACCCTCCCGCTAGCGGGAGCGTCTACAATGAGCAGTTCTTC
TRBJ2-3 | TRBD2 | many | TRBV7-3 | CASSRAGTTDTQYF | TGTGCCAGCAGCCGAGCGGGGACCACAGATACGCAGTATTTT
TRBJ1-4 | TRBD1 | many | TRBV6-5 | CASSPGTVSEKLFF | TGTGCCAGCAGCCCCGGGACAGTCAGTGAAAAACTGTTTTTT
TRBJ2-2 | NA | NA | TRBV11-2 | CASSFPTTANTGELFF | TGTGCCAGCAGCTTTCCAACGACCGCGAACACCGGGGAGCTGTTTTTT
TRBJ1-5 | TRBD1 | NA | TRBV27 | CASSLGRGVNQPQHF | TGTGCCAGCAGTTTGGGCAGGGGGGTCAATCAGCCCCAGCATTTT
TRBJ1-3 | NA | NA | TRBV11-2 | CASRASGNTIYF | TGTGCCAGCAGAGCTTCTGGAAACACCATATATTTT
TRBJ2-1 | NA | NA | TRBV6-5 | CASSYGRENEQFF | TGTGCCAGCAGTTACGGCAGGGAGAATGAGCAGTTCTTC
TRBJ2-1 | TRBD2 | NA | TRBV6-2/TRBV6-3 | CASSPTSGTGRNEQFF | TGTGCCAGCAGCCCGACTAGCGGGACCGGCCGCAATGAGCAGTTCTTC
TRBJ1-6 | NA | many | TRBV12-3/TRBV12-4 | CASSSTPRPPLHF | TGTGCCAGCAGTTCAACCCCAAGGCCACCCCTCCACTTT
TRBJ1-2 | TRBD1 | NA | TRBV29-1 | CSGGTGNGYTF | TGCAGCGGGGGGACAGGGAATGGCTACACCTTC
TRBJ1-2 | NA | few | TRBV9 | CASSARTDHYGYTF | TGTGCCAGCAGCGCAAGGACAGATCACTATGGCTACACCTTC
TRBJ2-1 | NA | many | TRBV21-1 | CAPNEQFF | TGTGCCCCCAATGAGCAGTTCTTC
TRBJ2-1 | NA | many | TRBV29-1 | CSVYGGYYNEQFF | TGCAGCGTTTACGGGGGTTACTACAATGAGCAGTTCTTC
TRBJ2-7 | NA | NA | TRBV5-1 | CASGLRLGSYEQYF | TGCGCCAGCGGGCTCAGGTTAGGCAGCTACGAGCAGTACTTC
TRBJ2-7 | NA | few | TRBV7-9 | CASSFAETYEQYF | TGTGCCAGCAGCTTTGCGGAAACCTACGAGCAGTACTTC
TRBJ1-5 | NA | many | TRBV29-1 | CSVGVGRSNQPQHF | TGCAGCGTAGGCGTCGGAAGGAGCAATCAGCCCCAGCATTTT
TRBJ2-6 | TRBD2 | few | TRBV19 | CASSRLAGGGANVLTF | TGTGCCAGTAGTAGGCTAGCGGGAGGTGGGGCCAACGTCCTGACTTTC
TRBJ2-5 | TRBD2 | many | TRBV20-1 | CSARDGGRGTETQYF | TGCAGTGCTAGAGATGGCGGGAGAGGGACAGAGACCCAGTACTTC
TRBJ2-1 | NA | NA | TRBV11-3 | CASSPGLAYNEQFF | TGTGCCAGCAGCCCGGGACTCGCCTACAATGAGCAGTTCTTC
TRBJ2-7 | TRBD1 | NA | TRBV9 | CASSPRQGSSYEQYF | TGTGCCAGCAGCCCCCGACAGGGGAGCTCCTACGAGCAGTACTTC
TRBJ1-1 | NA | many | TRBV6-2/TRBV6-3 | CASSYRPGFEAFF | TGTGCCAGCAGTTACCGTCCGGGTTTTGAAGCTTTCTTT
TRBJ1-5 | NA | many | TRBV2 | CASSAQGTLSNQPQHF | TGTGCCAGCAGTGCGCAGGGAACCCTTAGCAATCAGCCCCAGCATTTT
TRBJ2-1 | TRBD1 | many | TRBV6-5 | CASAIQGVSYDEQFF | TGTGCCAGCGCCATACAGGGGGTCTCCTACGATGAGCAGTTCTTC
TRBJ1-2 | NA | many | TRBV29-1 | CSVATDPNYGYTF | TGCAGCGTCGCGACAGATCCTAACTATGGCTACACCTTC
TRBJ2-5 | TRBD2 | few | TRBV19 | CASTSGGETQYF | TGTGCCAGCACTAGCGGGGGGGAGACCCAGTACTTC
TRBJ2-7 | NA | many | TRBV7-9 | CASSPDSTDYEQYF | TGTGCCAGCAGCCCGGACAGTACTGACTACGAGCAGTACTTC
TRBJ2-1 | NA | few | TRBV20-1 | CSARVWTPPANEQFF | TGCAGTGCTAGAGTCTGGACCCCGCCGGCCAATGAGCAGTTCTTC
TRBJ1-1 | NA | many | TRBV7-3 | CASTLTSRAGEAFF | TGTGCCAGCACCCTCACTAGCAGGGCGGGTGAAGCTTTCTTT
TRBJ2-7 | NA | few | TRBV7-2 | CASSLAGGRSSYEQYF | TGTGCCAGCAGCTTAGCTGGGGGGCGTTCCTCCTACGAGCAGTACTTC
TRBJ1-2 | TRBD1 | few | TRBV20-1 | CSARQGTGIYGYTF | TGCAGTGCTAGACAGGGGACAGGGATTTATGGCTACACCTTC
TRBJ1-2 | TRBD1 | few | TRBV29-1 | CSVNQGAGYGYTF | TGCAGCGTCAACCAGGGGGCAGGTTATGGCTACACCTTC
TRBJ2-6 | NA | NA | TRBV20-1 | CSAGGSSGANVLTF | TGCAGTGCTGGGGGCAGCTCTGGGGCCAACGTCCTGACTTTC
TRBJ2-7 | TRBD2 | few | TRBV20-1 | CSATSGVYEQYF | TGCAGTGCAACTAGCGGGGTATACGAGCAGTACTTC
TRBJ2-3 | NA | few | TRBV7-2 | CASGVGAALDTQYF | TGTGCCAGCGGGGTCGGAGCGGCTCTGGATACGCAGTATTTT
TRBJ2-3 | NA | many | TRBV11-2 | CASSSLFGPLGRFADTQYF | TGTGCCAGCAGCTCCTTATTTGGGCCACTAGGTAGATTTGCAGATACGCAGTATTTT
TRBJ2-2 | NA | NA | TRBV5-6 | CASSPINGELFF | TGTGCCAGCAGCCCCATCAACGGGGAGCTGTTTTTT
TRBJ2-4 | NA | NA | TRBV27 | CASSPFGPKLAKNIQYF | TGTGCCAGCAGTCCCTTCGGACCTAAGCTAGCCAAAAACATTCAGTACTTC
TRBJ2-7 | TRBD2 | few | TRBV11-2 | CASSPARAGGRGEQYF | TGTGCCAGCAGTCCAGCCCGAGCGGGGGGGCGTGGGGAGCAGTACTTC
TRBJ1-4 | NA | NA | TRBV12-3/TRBV12-4 | CASSPRWNTNEKLFF | TGTGCCAGCAGTCCCCGGTGGAACACTAATGAAAAACTGTTTTTT
TRBJ1-1 | NA | NA | TRBV25-1 | CASSEVRAGEAFF | TGTGCCAGCAGTGAAGTTCGGGCAGGGGAGGCTTTCTTT
TRBJ2-5 | NA | few | TRBV5-1 | CASSLGPGEETQYF | TGCGCCAGCAGCTTGGGTCCAGGGGAAGAGACCCAGTACTTC
TRBJ1-2 | NA | many | TRBV4-1 | CASSHRGTLNDGYTF | TGCGCCAGCAGCCATCGGGGGACACTCAATGATGGCTACACCTTC